These T cell receptor beta chains were read from a single sample in a study of blood T cell repertoires in COVID-19. The method was immunoSEQ multiplex PCR; TCRdb's version includes in-frame clones alone and lacks a portion of them. Of 150,000 or so clones listed, approximately 85% were seen once; the top ten hold roughly 8%. Sequenced sample: peripheral blood. The receptors derive from a man between 40 and 49 years old who had recovered from COVID-19. CDR3s include the opening cysteine and the closing phenylalanine or tryptophan. The listing skips clone size in some rows; elsewhere it reads once, few, many or a size class.

V	size	CDR3
TRBV5-1	-	CASRRTDTGELFF
TRBV6-1	-	CASSELRQGETQYF
TRBV9	once	CASSTEGPDTQYF
TRBV7-9	-	CASSPETGENIQYF
TRBV12-5	-	CASGPGTSGPTDTQYF
TRBV5-4	-	CASSRLANTEAFF
TRBV19	-	CASSQGQGFYEQYF
TRBV7-3	-	CASSLFSGGSYEQYF
TRBV3-1/TRBV3-2	-	CASSQEGVGYTF
TRBV28	-	CASLRIGAETQYF
TRBV11-2	-	CASSSYRGASGNTIYF
TRBV11-3	-	CASSFSGARDYGYTF
TRBV29-1	-	CSVGDRILYGYTF
TRBV6-1	-	CASSEPGTGGNEQFF
TRBV19	-	CASSRQGVNTGELFF
TRBV2	-	CASSPTGTSGYTF
TRBV10-3	-	CAISVGTGNPGELFF
TRBV11-2	-	CASSLDGSSYEQYF
TRBV6-2/TRBV6-3	once	CASSSAGDNEQFF
TRBV6-2/TRBV6-3	many	CASSYITSGIYNEQFF
TRBV21-1	-	CATVAGGPSTDTQYF
TRBV6-1	-	CASSVNWGEGVGEQYF
TRBV21-1	-	CASSTGPLGGDTQYF
TRBV2	once	CASSPPGQINEKLFF
TRBV5-1	-	CASSQDRVGENTEAFF
TRBV6-5	once	CASRGAGDYNEQFF
TRBV5-1	few	CASSPGTSESTDTQYF
TRBV6-1	few	CASSELAEQYF